The T cell receptor beta chain under discussion was sequenced for a study of blood T cell repertoires in COVID-19. Exposed study participants had met a COVID-19 case within 2 weeks before entry. In the study's own analysis: Amplifying reference gene primers gave estimates of nucleated cell counts. TCRdb's copy holds only in-frame clones and misses some; the assay was immunoSEQ multiplex PCR. V, J and clone size are those of that table, while D and trimming were read from the DNA. In the table there are about 280,000 clones, about 91% of which are singletons. The V end was cut by 5 bases, the J end by 1 base, with 11 bases between. This CDR3 comprises 14 residues. Germline CDR1 reads MNHEY; CDR2 reads SMNVEV (reference sequence).

Sequencing was performed on PBMCs or T cells enriched from blood (not recorded which). The origin of this receptor is a man aged 35-49 years who had been exposed to COVID-19. The rearrangement links TRBV27 to TRBJ1-2; perhaps TRBD1 as D (5 bases). CDR3 DNA sequence: TGTGCCAGCAGTCCCTTCGGGGGTAACTATGGCTACACCTTC. The encoded protein is CASSPFGGNYGYTF.